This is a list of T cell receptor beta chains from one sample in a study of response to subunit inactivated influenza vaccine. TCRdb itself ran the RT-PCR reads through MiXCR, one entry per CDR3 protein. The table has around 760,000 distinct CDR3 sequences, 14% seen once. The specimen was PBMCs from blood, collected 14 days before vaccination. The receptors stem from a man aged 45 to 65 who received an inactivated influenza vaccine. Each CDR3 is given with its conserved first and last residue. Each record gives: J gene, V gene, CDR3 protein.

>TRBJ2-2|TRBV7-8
CASSDPRRKNTGELFF
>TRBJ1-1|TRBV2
CASSKRSVGLGGTEAFF
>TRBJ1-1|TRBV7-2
CASSLDGISQAFF
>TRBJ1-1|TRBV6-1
CASRWTIMNTEAFF
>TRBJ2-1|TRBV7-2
CASSLARTSGNNEQFF
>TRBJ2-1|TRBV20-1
CSAVLGLAINNEQFF
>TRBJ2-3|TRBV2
CASSLNHGTTDTQYF
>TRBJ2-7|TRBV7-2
CASSLASGGRLYEQYF
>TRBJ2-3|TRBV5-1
CASSLRLVGESDTQYF
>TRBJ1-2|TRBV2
CASGEKQGSGYTF
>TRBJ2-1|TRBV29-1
CSVDPTRSYNEQFF
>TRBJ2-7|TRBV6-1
CASSETAAPWYEQYF
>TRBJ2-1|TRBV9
CASSVATGGSSSSYNEQFF